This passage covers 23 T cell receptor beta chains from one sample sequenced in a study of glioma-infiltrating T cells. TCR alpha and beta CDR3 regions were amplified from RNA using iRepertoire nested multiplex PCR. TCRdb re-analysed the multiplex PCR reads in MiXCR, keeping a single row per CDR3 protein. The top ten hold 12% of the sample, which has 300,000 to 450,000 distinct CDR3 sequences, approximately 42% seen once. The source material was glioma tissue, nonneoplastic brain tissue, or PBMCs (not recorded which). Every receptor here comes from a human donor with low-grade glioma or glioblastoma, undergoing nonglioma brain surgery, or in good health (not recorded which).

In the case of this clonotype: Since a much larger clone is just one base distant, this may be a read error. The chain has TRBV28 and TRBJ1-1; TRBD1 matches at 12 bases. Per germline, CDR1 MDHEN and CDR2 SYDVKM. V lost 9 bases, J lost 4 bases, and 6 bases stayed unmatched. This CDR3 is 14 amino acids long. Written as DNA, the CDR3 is TGTGCCAGAACGGGACAGGGGGCCGGCACTGAAGCTTTCTTT. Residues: CARTGQGAGTEAFF.

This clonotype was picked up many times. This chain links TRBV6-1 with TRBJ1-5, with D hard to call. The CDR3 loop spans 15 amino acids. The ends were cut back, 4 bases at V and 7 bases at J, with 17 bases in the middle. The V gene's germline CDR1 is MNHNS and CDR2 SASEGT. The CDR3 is CASSAGRVEKQPQHF. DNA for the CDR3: TGTGCCAGCAGTGCGGGTAGAGTTGAAAAGCAGCCCCAGCATTTT.

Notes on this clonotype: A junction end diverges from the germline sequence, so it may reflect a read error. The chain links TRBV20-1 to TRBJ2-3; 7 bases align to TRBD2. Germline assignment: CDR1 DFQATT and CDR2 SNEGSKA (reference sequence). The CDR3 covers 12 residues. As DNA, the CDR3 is TGCAGTGCTGGACTAGTCGCAGATACGCGGTATTTT. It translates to CSAGLVADTRYF.

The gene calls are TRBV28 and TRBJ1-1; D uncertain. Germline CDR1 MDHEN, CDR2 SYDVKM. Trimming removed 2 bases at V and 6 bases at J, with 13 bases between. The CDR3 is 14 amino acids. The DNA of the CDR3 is TGTGCCAGCAGTTTAACGGTCCCCCGCGCTGAAGCTTTCTTT. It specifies CASSLTVPRAEAFF.

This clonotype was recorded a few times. In DNA, the CDR3 is TGTGCCAGCAGCTTAGTACCCGGCACGGGACAGAGCTCCTACAATGAGCAGTTCTTC. Protein product: CASSLVPGTGQSSYNEQFF. The rearrangement joins TRBV4-2 to TRBJ2-1; 7 bases agree with TRBD1. After removal of 5 bases from V and 0 bases from J, the junction contained 16 bases not matched to a gene. The CDR3 sequence is 19 residues long. The germline gives CDR1 LGHNA, CDR2 YNFKEQ.

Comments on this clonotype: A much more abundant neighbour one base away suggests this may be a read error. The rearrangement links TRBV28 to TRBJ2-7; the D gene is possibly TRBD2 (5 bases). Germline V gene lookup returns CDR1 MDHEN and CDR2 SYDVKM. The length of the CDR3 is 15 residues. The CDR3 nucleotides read TGTGCCAGCAGTCCTCTGCCTAGCCTTACCCACGAGCAGTGCTTC. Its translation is CASSPLPSLTHEQCF.

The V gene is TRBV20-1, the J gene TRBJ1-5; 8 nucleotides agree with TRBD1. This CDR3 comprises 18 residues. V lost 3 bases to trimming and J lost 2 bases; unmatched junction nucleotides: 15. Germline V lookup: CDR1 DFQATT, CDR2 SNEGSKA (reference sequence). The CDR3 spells CSARAGQGPLIGNQPQHF. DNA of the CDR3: TGCAGTGCTAGGGCCGGACAGGGCCCCCTAATTGGCAATCAGCCCCAGCATTTT.

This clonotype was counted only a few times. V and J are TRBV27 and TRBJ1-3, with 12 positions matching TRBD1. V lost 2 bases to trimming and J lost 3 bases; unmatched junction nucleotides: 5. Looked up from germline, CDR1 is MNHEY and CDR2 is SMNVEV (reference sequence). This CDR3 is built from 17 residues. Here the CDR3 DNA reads TGTGCCAGCAGTTTAGGGACAGGGGGCTTTGTTGGAAACACCATATATTTT. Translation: CASSLGTGGFVGNTIYF.

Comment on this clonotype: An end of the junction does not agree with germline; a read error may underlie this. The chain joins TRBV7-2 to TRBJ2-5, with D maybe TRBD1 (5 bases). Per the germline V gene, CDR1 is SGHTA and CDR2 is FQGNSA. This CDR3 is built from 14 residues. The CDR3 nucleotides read TGTGCCAGCAGTTGGGGCGGTCTCCGCGAGACCCGGTACTTC. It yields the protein CASSWGGLRETRYF.

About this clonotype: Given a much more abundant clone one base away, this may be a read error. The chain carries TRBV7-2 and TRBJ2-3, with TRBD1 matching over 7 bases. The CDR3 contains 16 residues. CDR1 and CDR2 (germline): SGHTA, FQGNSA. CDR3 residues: CASSLAGTASTNTQYF. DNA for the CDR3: TGTGCCAGCAGCTTAGCGGGGACAGCTAGCACAAATACGCAGTATTTT.

The CDR3 loop is CASSLDPAGVNQPQHF. CDR3 sequence (DNA): TGTGCCAGCAGTTTGGACCCGGCGGGGGTTAATCAGCCCCAGCATTTT. The chain combines TRBV6-2 or TRBV6-3 with TRBJ1-5, with TRBD1 as a possible D gene (5 bases). The CDR3 sequence is 16 residues long. Germline values: CDR1 MNHEY, CDR2 SVGEGT. V dropped 4 bases and J dropped 4 bases, with 17 bases sitting between them.

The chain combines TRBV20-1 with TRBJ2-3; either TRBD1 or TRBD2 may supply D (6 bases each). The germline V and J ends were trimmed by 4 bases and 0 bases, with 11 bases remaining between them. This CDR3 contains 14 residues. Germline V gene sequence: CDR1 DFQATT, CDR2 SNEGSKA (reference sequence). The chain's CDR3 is CSAIGGLSTDTQYF. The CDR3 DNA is TGCAGTGCTATAGGGGGACTCAGCACAGATACGCAGTATTTT.

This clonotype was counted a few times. For the CDR3, the DNA is TGCGCCAGCAGCCGAACTACTAGCGATACGCAGTATTTT. It yields the protein CASSRTTSDTQYF. The J gene is TRBJ2-3, the V gene TRBV4-1, with D possibly being TRBD2 (6 bases). Trimming pared 4 bases from V and 6 bases from J, leaving 11 bases between. The CDR3 is made up of 13 amino acids. CDR1 MGHRA and CDR2 YSYEKL come from the germline V gene.

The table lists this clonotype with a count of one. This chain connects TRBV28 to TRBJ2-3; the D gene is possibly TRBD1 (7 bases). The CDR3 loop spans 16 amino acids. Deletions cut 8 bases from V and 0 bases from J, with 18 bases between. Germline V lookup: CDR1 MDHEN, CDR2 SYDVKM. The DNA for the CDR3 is TGTGCCAGCGACCTGGCGGGACAGACTAGCACAGATACGCAGTATTTT. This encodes CASDLAGQTSTDTQYF.

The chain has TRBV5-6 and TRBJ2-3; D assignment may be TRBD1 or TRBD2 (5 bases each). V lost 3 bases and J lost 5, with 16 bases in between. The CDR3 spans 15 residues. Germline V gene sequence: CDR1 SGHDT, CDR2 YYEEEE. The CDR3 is CASSSYGTPQDTQYF. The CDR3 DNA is TGTGCCAGCAGCTCGTACGGGACCCCCCAAGATACGCAGTATTTT.

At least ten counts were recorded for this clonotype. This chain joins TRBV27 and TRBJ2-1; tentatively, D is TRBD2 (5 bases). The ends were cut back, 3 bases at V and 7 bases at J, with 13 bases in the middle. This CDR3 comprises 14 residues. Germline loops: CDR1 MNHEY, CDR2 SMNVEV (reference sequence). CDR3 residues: CASSFGGPENEQFF. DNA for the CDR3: TGTGCCAGCAGTTTTGGCGGGCCAGAGAATGAGCAGTTCTTC.

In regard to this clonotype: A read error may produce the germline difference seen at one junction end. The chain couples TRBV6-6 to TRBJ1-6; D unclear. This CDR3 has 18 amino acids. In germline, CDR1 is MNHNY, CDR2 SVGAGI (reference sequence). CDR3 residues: CAISLQASGNSYNSPLHF. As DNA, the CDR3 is TGTGCCATCAGTTTACAAGCTTCGGGGAACTCCTATAATTCACCCCTCCACTTT.

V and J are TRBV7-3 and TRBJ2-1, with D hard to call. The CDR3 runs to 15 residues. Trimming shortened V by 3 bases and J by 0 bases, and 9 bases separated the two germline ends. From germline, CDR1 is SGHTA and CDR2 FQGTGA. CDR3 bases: TGTGCCAGCAGCTTTCGTCCGGGCTCCTACAATGAGCAGTTCTTC. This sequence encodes CASSFRPGSYNEQFF.

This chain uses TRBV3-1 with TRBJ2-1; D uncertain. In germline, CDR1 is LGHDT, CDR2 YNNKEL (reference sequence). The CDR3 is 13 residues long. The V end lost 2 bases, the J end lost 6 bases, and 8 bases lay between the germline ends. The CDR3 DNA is TGTGCCAGCAGCCAACCCAGCTTCAATGAGCAGTTCTTC. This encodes CASSQPSFNEQFF.

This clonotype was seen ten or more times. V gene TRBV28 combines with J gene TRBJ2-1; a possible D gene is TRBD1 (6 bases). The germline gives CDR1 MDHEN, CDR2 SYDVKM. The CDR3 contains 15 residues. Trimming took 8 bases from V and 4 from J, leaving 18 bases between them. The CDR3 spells CASFNPPGAYNEQFF. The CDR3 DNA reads TGTGCCAGCTTCAACCCCCCAGGGGCGTACAATGAGCAGTTCTTC.

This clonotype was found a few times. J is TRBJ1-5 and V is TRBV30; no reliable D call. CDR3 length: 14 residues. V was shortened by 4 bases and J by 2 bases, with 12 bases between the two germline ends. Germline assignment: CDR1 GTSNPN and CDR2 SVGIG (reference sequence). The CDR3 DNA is TGTGCCTGGAACCGCGGTGCCGGCAATCAGCCCCAGCATTTT. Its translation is CAWNRGAGNQPQHF.

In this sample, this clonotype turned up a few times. CDR3 nucleotide sequence: TGTGCCAGCAGTCCCACCCCTTATGAGATAATCGGACTAGCGGCCTACGAGCAGTACTTC. Amino acid sequence: CASSPTPYEIIGLAAYEQYF. The chain has TRBV12-3 or TRBV12-4 and TRBJ2-7; 10 bases fit TRBD2. The V and J ends lost 5 bases and 2 bases, in that order; junction bases with no gene match: 21. The CDR3 is 20 residues long.

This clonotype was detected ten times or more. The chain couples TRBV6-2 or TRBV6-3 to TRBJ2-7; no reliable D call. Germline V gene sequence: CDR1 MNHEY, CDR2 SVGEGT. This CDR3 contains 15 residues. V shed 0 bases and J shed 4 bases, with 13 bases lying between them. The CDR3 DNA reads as TGTGCCAGCAGTTACTCCAAGATTTCCCTATACGAGCAGTACTTC. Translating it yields CASSYSKISLYEQYF.